The 7 T cell receptor beta chains below were found in one sample sequenced in a study of tumor-infiltrating lymphocytes in oesophageal squamous cell carcinoma. Using its own MiXCR run on the PCR reads, TCRdb lists one record per CDR3 protein. The repertoire consists of 15,000 to 20,000 distinct CDR3 sequences, with less than 55% occurring once and the leading ten covering around a third. The sequenced material came from normal esophageal tissue next to the tumor. The receptors were gathered from a female donor with esophageal squamous cell carcinoma.

V usage is TRBV11-2 and J usage is TRBJ2-1; TRBD2 matches 9 bases. The last part of the DNA fits TRBJ2-5 better; the J call may be wrong. This CDR3 is 17 amino acids long. Germline lookup yields CDR1 SGHAT and CDR2 FQNNGV. The CDR3 region has the DNA TGTGCCAGCAGCCCATATCGGAGCGGGGGGCGTCAAGAGACCCAGTACTTC. Its translation: CASSPYRSGGRQETQYF.

This clonotype was detected only a few times. The chain is built from TRBV6-6 and TRBJ2-1; a weak D match, TRBD2 (7 bases). Germline CDR1 MNHNY, CDR2 SVGAGI (reference sequence). The CDR3 runs to 14 residues. Trimming removed 0 bases at V and 9 bases at J, with 12 bases between. CDR3 amino acids: CASSYSQGLFEQFF. CDR3 nucleotide sequence: TGTGCCAGCAGTTACTCACAGGGACTATTTGAGCAGTTCTTC.

This clonotype was found a few times. V and J are TRBV28 and TRBJ1-5; 7 positions agree with TRBD1. Unmatched junction bases numbered 10, after V lost 2 bases and J lost 6 bases. Germline lookup yields CDR1 MDHEN and CDR2 SYDVKM. The CDR3 has 16 amino acids. The DNA of the CDR3 is TGTGCCAGCAGTTTACCCAGGGGGGGGATGGGTCAGCCCCAGCATTTT. This translates into CASSLPRGGMGQPQHF.

This clonotype was observed at least ten times. The chain is built from TRBV5-1 and TRBJ1-4, with TRBD1 matching over 8 bases. This CDR3 has 15 residues. V lost 4 bases, J lost 5 bases, and 7 bases stayed unmatched. The germline V gene encodes CDR1 SGHRS and CDR2 YFSETQ. CDR3 loop: CASSPGQGGNEKLFF. The CDR3 DNA is TGCGCCAGCAGCCCCGGACAGGGAGGAAATGAAAAACTGTTTTTT.

This clonotype was recorded at least ten times. The rearrangement joins TRBV6-1 to TRBJ2-5; tentatively, D is TRBD2 (6 bases). V lost 3 bases and J 10 bases, leaving 12 bases between the germline ends. This CDR3 region has 12 residues. Germline V gives CDR1 MNHNS, CDR2 SASEGT. The CDR3 region has the DNA TGTGCCAGCAGTGATACCCGGAGGGACCAGTACTTC. As protein: CASSDTRRDQYF.

This clonotype was seen a few times. The chain recombines TRBV7-6 with TRBJ2-7, with 7 nucleotides matching TRBD2. CDR3 length: 14 amino acids. With V trimmed by 8 bases and J by 7 bases, 14 bases remained unmatched. Germline-derived CDR1 and CDR2 are SGHVS and FNYEAQ. Here the CDR3 DNA reads TGTGCCAGCCGCAGAAACGGAGACGGGGGGGAGCAGTACTTC. It encodes CASRRNGDGGEQYF.

In this sample, this clonotype turned up many times. V and J are TRBV15 and TRBJ2-7; 10 bases line up with TRBD2. The CDR3 loop spans 16 amino acids. V dropped 6 bases and J dropped 2; count of bases not matched to a gene: 10. Germline V gives CDR1 LNHNV, CDR2 YYDKDF (reference sequence). The CDR3: CATREQLAGPPYEQYF. In nucleotides, the CDR3 is TGTGCCACCAGGGAACAACTAGCGGGACCTCCCTACGAGCAGTACTTC.